These 13 T cell receptor beta chains share one sample of origin, sequenced in a study of cytomegalovirus exposure and HLA in healthy donors. With 60 Vbeta and 13 Jbeta primers, the PCR was carried out. Generated by immunoSEQ multiplex PCR, the TCRdb table keeps only in-frame clones and is missing some. Here the sample spans 100,000 to 150,000 clones, over 65% being singletons. Input material: PBMCs. These receptors all stem from a middle-aged man in good health and CMV-seropositive.

This sequence joins TRBV5-8 and TRBJ2-6; tentatively, D is TRBD2 (6 bases). V was trimmed by 5 bases and J by 2 bases, leaving 11 bases between them. Germline loops: CDR1 SGHTS, CDR2 YDEGEE. The CDR3 extends over 15 amino acids. CDR3 coding DNA: TGTGCCAGCAGTCGGGGGTGGACTGGGGCCAACGTCCTGACTTTC. Protein: CASSRGWTGANVLTF.

This chain joins TRBV5-1 and TRBJ2-5; 11 nucleotides agree with TRBD1. Germline V gene sequence: CDR1 SGHRS, CDR2 YFSETQ. The CDR3 extends over 16 amino acids. Germline trimming cut 7 bases from V and 5 bases from J; bases unmatched to any gene: 13. CDR3 sequence: CASWTGGNPLGETQYF. CDR3 nucleotides: TGCGCCAGCTGGACAGGGGGCAATCCTCTTGGGGAGACCCAGTACTTC.

The V gene is TRBV27, the J gene TRBJ2-3, with unresolved D. This CDR3 has 14 amino acids. V gave up 2 bases and J gave up 3 bases, with 9 bases separating them. The germline V gene encodes CDR1 MNHEY and CDR2 SMNVEV (reference sequence). The CDR3 loop is CASSLLERTDTQYF. CDR3 nucleotide sequence: TGTGCCAGCAGTTTACTGGAGAGGACAGATACGCAGTATTTT.

This chain links TRBV7-2 with TRBJ2-7; a weak D match, TRBD1 (5 bases). V gave up 1 base and J gave up 3 bases, with 13 bases separating them. The germline CDR1 and CDR2 sequences are SGHTA and FQGNSA. The CDR3 loop spans 15 amino acids. In DNA, the CDR3 is TGTGCCAGCAGCTTAGGGCCCTGGCAGGGCTACGAGCAGTACTTC. Its protein is CASSLGPWQGYEQYF.

CDR3 protein: CASGTSTISEQFF. The CDR3 DNA follows: TGTGCCAGCGGGACTAGCACGATAAGTGAGCAGTTCTTC. V gene TRBV28 combines with J gene TRBJ2-1; 9 bases are a match to TRBD2. After removal of 8 bases from V and 9 bases from J, the junction contained 8 bases not matched to a gene. This CDR3 spans 13 amino acids. CDR1 and CDR2 (germline): MDHEN, SYDVKM.

This clone was recorded a few times. V usage is TRBV7-2 and J usage is TRBJ2-7, with 7 bases identical to TRBD1. The CDR3 spans 14 residues. Germline V gives CDR1 SGHTA, CDR2 FQGNSA. Trimming took 5 bases from V and 1 from J; bases not matched to a gene: 5. The CDR3 is CASSPRQGSYEQYF. Written as DNA, the CDR3 is TGTGCCAGCAGCCCAAGACAGGGATCCTACGAGCAGTACTTC.

V is TRBV6-4 and J is TRBJ1-2; 9 nucleotides line up with TRBD1. The ends lost 5 bases at V and 8 bases at J; junction bases unmatched: 6. The CDR3 has 13 amino acids. The germline V gene has CDR1 MRHNA and CDR2 SNTAGT. CDR3 sequence reads: CASSSDRGRGYTF. DNA of the CDR3: TGTGCCAGCAGTTCGGACAGGGGAAGAGGCTACACCTTC.

The rearrangement joins TRBV5-1 to TRBJ2-7, with a weak D call TRBD1 (6 bases). Germline V gene data show CDR1 as SGHRS and CDR2 as YFSETQ. V lost 0 bases and J lost 2, with 9 bases in between. CDR3 size: 14 residues. CDR3 amino acids: CASSLDRAAYEQYF. The CDR3, as DNA: TGCGCCAGCAGCTTGGACAGGGCAGCCTACGAGCAGTACTTC. Complete variable domain (other parts from reference TRBV5-1 and TRBJ2-7): KAGVTQTPRYLIKTRGQQVTLSCSPISGHRSVSWYQQTPGQGLQFLFEYFSETQRNKGNFPGRFSGRQFSNSRSEMNVSTLELGDSALYLCASSLDRAAYEQYFGPGTRLTVT.

The chain employs TRBV28 and TRBJ1-1; 8 positions match TRBD1. This CDR3 is 14 amino acids long. The trim removed 6 bases at V and 1 base at J, leaving 4 bases unmatched. Germline lookup yields CDR1 MDHEN and CDR2 SYDVKM. The CDR3 nucleotides are TGTGCCAGCAGAACCGGGACAGGGAACACTGAAGCTTTCTTT. It yields the protein CASRTGTGNTEAFF.

There are a few counts of this clone. The J gene is TRBJ2-7, the V gene TRBV5-1; tentatively, D is TRBD2 (6 bases). This CDR3 is 13 amino acids long. Trimming pared 5 bases from V and 3 bases from J, leaving 12 bases between. Germline V gene lookup returns CDR1 SGHRS and CDR2 YFSETQ. CDR3 amino acids: CASRPGVLYEQYF. The CDR3 DNA follows: TGCGCCAGCAGACCGGGGGTACTCTACGAGCAGTACTTC.

The chain links TRBV5-6 to TRBJ2-6; the D gene is possibly TRBD2 (6 bases). CDR1 is SGHDT, CDR2 YYEEEE, per germline. The CDR3 loop spans 17 amino acids. V lost 4 bases, J lost 0 bases, and 14 bases lay in between. In DNA, the CDR3 is TGTGCCAGCAGCCCCCCGGCGGGAATCTCTGGGGCCAACGTCCTGACTTTC. It yields the protein CASSPPAGISGANVLTF.

The V call is TRBV12-5, the J call TRBJ2-1; D unclear. V lost 6 bases, J lost 7 bases, and 10 bases lay in between. The CDR3 has 12 amino acids. The germline CDR1 and CDR2 sequences are LGHNT and FRNRAP. The CDR3 reads CASGREENEQFF. The CDR3 DNA is TGTGCTAGTGGCCGCGAGGAGAATGAGCAGTTCTTC. The variable domain in full, with the rest retrieved from reference TRBV12-5 and TRBJ2-1, is DARVTQTPRHKVTEMGQEVTMRCQPILGHNTVFWYRQTMMQGLELLAYFRNRAPLDDSGMPKDRFSAEMPDATLATLKIQPSEPRDSAVYFCASGREENEQFFGPGTRLTVL.

V usage is TRBV27 and J usage is TRBJ2-3; possibly TRBD2 for D (6 bases). V lost 7 bases and J lost 6, with 17 bases in between. The CDR3 consists of 14 residues. Per the germline V gene, CDR1 is MNHEY and CDR2 is SMNVEV (reference sequence). CDR3 sequence (DNA): TGTGCCAGCATGGGACCCCGGGGGAGGGATACGCAGTATTTT. Its translation is CASMGPRGRDTQYF.